This TCR beta chain was recovered during a study of T cell responses to AZD1222 COVID-19 vaccine. Points from the study as a whole: Dominant at 160-218 and 743-854, vaccine-associated CD4 TCRs also spanned spike. Seropositive status at baseline applied to only six AZD1222 recipients.

The data were produced by immunoSEQ multiplex PCR, yet TCRdb's version contains in-frame clones alone and is incomplete. The sample holds some 150,000 clones, 88% seen once. As regards this clone: The target antigen is unknown.

Sequencing used peripheral blood, obtained on day 0 of AZD1222 vaccination. The receptor's source is an adult in good health.

The CDR3 DNA reads as TGTGCCAGCAGCGTAGATAGCGGACCCGGGGAGCTGTTTTTT. Amino acids: CASSVDSGPGELFF. This rearrangement joins TRBV9 to TRBJ2-2; tentative D call: TRBD2 (6 bases). The germline V gene encodes CDR1 SGDLS and CDR2 YYNGEE. The CDR3 is 14 amino acids. The V and J ends lost 0 bases and 6 bases respectively, with 9 bases between them.